One sample yielded the 26 T cell receptor beta chains listed below, sequenced in a study of T cells in Graves' hyperthyroidism and ophthalmopathy. The CDR3 regions of TCR beta were amplified from RNA transcripts. Primed by the HTBI set, a first-round RT-PCR was run on the TCR CDR3. TCRdb used MiXCR to reprocess the multiplex PCR reads, holding one entry per CDR3 protein. The sample lists 450,000 to 700,000 distinct CDR3 sequences, under 60% occurring once. The sequenced sample was peripheral blood or thyroid tissue (not recorded which). These receptors all stem from a woman between 18 and 29 years old with Graves' hyperthyroidism.

This clonotype was detected ten times or more. The chain recombines TRBV7-2 with TRBJ2-5; TRBD2 matches 9 bases. The V gene end was trimmed by 5 bases and the J gene end by 1 base; junction bases not matched to a gene: 8. The CDR3 sequence is 16 residues long. The germline V gene has CDR1 SGHTA and CDR2 FQGNSA. CDR3 in amino acids: CASSTMGTSPQETQYF. CDR3 sequence (DNA): TGTGCCAGCAGCACCATGGGGACTAGCCCCCAAGAGACCCAGTACTTC.

There are a few counts of this clonotype. This sequence joins TRBV7-9 and TRBJ2-5, with D hard to call. This CDR3 has 10 residues. V was cut by 5 bases and J by 9 bases, with 7 bases left in between. The germline V gene has CDR1 SEHNR and CDR2 FQNEAQ (reference sequence). CDR3: CASSDRAQYF. CDR3 bases: TGTGCCAGCAGCGACCGGGCCCAGTACTTC.

This clonotype has a count of ten or more. The chain uses TRBV5-1 and TRBJ1-4; D ambiguous. Germline CDR1 is SGHRS and CDR2 is YFSETQ. V lost 4 bases and J 4 bases, leaving 11 bases between the germline ends. CDR3 size: 14 residues. CDR3: CASSPSWVNEKLFF. CDR3 sequence (DNA): TGCGCCAGCAGCCCCAGCTGGGTTAATGAAAAACTGTTTTTT.

In its sample, this clonotype was seen many times. This chain uses TRBV14 with TRBJ2-5; no clear D. With 0 bases removed from V and 2 bases from J, the gap between germline ends came to 10 bases. The CDR3 has 15 amino acids. From germline, CDR1 is SGHDN and CDR2 FVKESK. The CDR3 protein is CASSQDVRLQETQYF. In nucleotides, the CDR3 is TGTGCCAGCAGCCAAGACGTCCGATTACAAGAGACCCAGTACTTC. The full variable domain, in which reference TRBV14 and TRBJ2-5 provide the parts outside the CDR3, is EAGVTQFPSHSVIEKGQTVTLRCDPISGHDNLYWYRRVMGKEIKFLLHFVKESKQDESGMPNNRFLAERTGGTYSTLKVQPAELEDSGVYFCASSQDVRLQETQYFGPGTRLLVL.

On this clonotype itself: This may arise from a read error, as a much more abundant clone is one base away. The chain couples TRBV10-3 to TRBJ2-1, with TRBD2 as a possible D gene (5 bases). Trimming removed 3 bases at V and 6 bases at J, with 15 bases between. This CDR3 has 15 amino acids. Germline V gene data show CDR1 as ENHRY and CDR2 as SYGVKD. The CDR3 here is CAISEGWERFNEQFF. CDR3 DNA sequence: TGTGCCATCAGTGAAGGGTGGGAGAGATTCAATGAGCAGTTCTTC.

The gene calls are TRBV5-1 and TRBJ2-7; D gene unclear. Per the germline V gene, CDR1 is SGHRS and CDR2 is YFSETQ. The ends were cut back, 4 bases at V and 3 bases at J, with 17 bases in the middle. CDR3 size: 15 residues. The CDR3 DNA follows: TGCGCCAGCAGCATGGCCCTTAAGGCCAACTACGAGCAGTACTTC. It yields the protein CASSMALKANYEQYF.

The chain joins TRBV10-3 to TRBJ1-5; TRBD1 aligns across 10 bases. Germline assignment: CDR1 ENHRY and CDR2 SYGVKD. The CDR3 is made up of 18 amino acids. V lost 6 bases to trimming and J lost 4 bases; unmatched junction nucleotides: 15. CDR3 DNA: TGTGCCATCAGCCTGGGGGACAGGGGTTATTCACCGAATCAGCCCCAGCATTTT. It specifies CAISLGDRGYSPNQPQHF.

Points on this clonotype: This may come from a read error, since a much larger clone is one base off. Since the CDR3 does not end with the conserved phenylalanine or tryptophan, this likely comes from a read error. V and J are TRBV27 and TRBJ1-2; tentative D call: TRBD1 (5 bases). The V end was cut by 2 bases, the J end by 4 bases, with 8 bases between. Germline CDR1 and CDR2: MNHEY and SMNVEV (reference sequence). The CDR3 is made up of 13 amino acids. The CDR3 bases are TGTGCCAGCAGTTTAAAGGGGACCTATGGCTACACCCTC. This sequence encodes CASSLKGTYGYTL.

Of note for this clonotype: Given a much more abundant clone one base away, this may be a read error. The chain uses TRBV11-2 and TRBJ2-5, with D possibly matching TRBD2 (6 bases). CDR3 length: 13 amino acids. From germline, CDR1 is SGHAT and CDR2 FQNNGV. Trimming took off 5 bases at V and 5 bases at J, with 12 bases between the two ends. The CDR3 DNA sequence: TGTGCCAGCAGCCTTAGGAGCGGGGAGACCCAGTACTTC. Its translation: CASSLRSGETQYF.

The genes are TRBV29-1 and TRBJ1-2, with D hard to call. Germline-derived CDR1 and CDR2 are SQVTM and ANQGSEA. The germline V and J ends were trimmed by 7 bases and 0 bases, with 15 bases remaining between them. This CDR3 region has 14 residues. CDR3 residues: CSEPGYSTNYGYTF. The CDR3 DNA reads TGCAGCGAACCCGGGTATTCTACTAACTATGGCTACACCTTC.

V and J are TRBV20-1 and TRBJ1-2; 9 bases line up with TRBD1. V gave up 4 bases and J gave up 1 base; unmatched junction bases: 10. There are 16 residues in the CDR3. In germline, CDR1 is DFQATT, CDR2 SNEGSKA (reference sequence). The chain's CDR3 is CSAISDRGAVNYGYTF. The CDR3 nucleotides read TGCAGTGCTATTAGCGACAGGGGGGCCGTTAACTATGGCTACACCTTC.

This clonotype was detected ten times or more. The chain recombines TRBV4-2 with TRBJ1-4; 8 bases map to TRBD1. Germline CDR1 and CDR2: LGHNA and YNFKEQ. The CDR3 length is 15 residues. After removal of 3 bases from V and 7 bases from J, the junction contained 7 bases not matched to a gene. The CDR3 sequence: CASSHPDREGEKLFF. As DNA, the CDR3 is TGTGCCAGCAGCCACCCGGACAGGGAGGGTGAAAAACTGTTTTTT.

The chain joins TRBV29-1 to TRBJ2-1, with TRBD2 identical over 13 bases. CDR1 is SQVTM, CDR2 ANQGSEA, per germline. The trim removed 0 bases at V and 5 bases at J, leaving 4 bases unmatched. This CDR3 is built from 16 residues. Written as DNA, the CDR3 is TGCAGCGTTGAAGATGTACTAGCGGGAGGGGACAATGAGCAGTTCTTC. Protein product: CSVEDVLAGGDNEQFF.

Only one count was recorded for this clonotype. The V call is TRBV19, the J call TRBJ1-2, with a weak D call TRBD1 (6 bases). V lost 4 bases and J lost 3, with 12 bases in between. CDR1 is LNHDA and CDR2 is SQIVND in the germline V gene (reference sequence). The CDR3 sequence is 14 residues long. CDR3 bases: TGTGCCAGTAGTAAGGACCAGGGGTACTATGGCTACACCTTC. Protein product: CASSKDQGYYGYTF.

This clonotype was observed at least ten times. The chain recombines TRBV10-3 with TRBJ1-1; D remains unclear. CDR1 and CDR2 from the germline V gene are ENHRY and SYGVKD. The V and J ends lost 3 bases and 6 bases respectively, with 11 bases between them. The CDR3 length is 13 residues. CDR3 bases: TGTGCCATCAGTGAAACGGGTTTACCTGAAGCTTTCTTT. Amino acids: CAISETGLPEAFF.

V usage is TRBV24-1 and J usage is TRBJ2-5; D may be TRBD2 (6 bases). V gave up 3 bases and J gave up 2 bases, with 12 bases separating them. Looked up from germline, CDR1 is KGHDR and CDR2 is SFDVKD. The CDR3 extends over 15 amino acids. The DNA of the CDR3 is TGTGCCACCAGTGATCCGGGACTGAGACAAGAGACCCAGTACTTC. As protein: CATSDPGLRQETQYF.

This clonotype was seen ten or more times. The V call is TRBV4-1, the J call TRBJ1-5; TRBD1 might be the D (5 bases). Looked up from germline, CDR1 is MGHRA and CDR2 is YSYEKL. With 1 base removed from V and 4 bases from J, the gap between germline ends came to 11 bases. The CDR3 consists of 15 residues. CDR3 bases: TGCGCCAGCAGCCAAGTAGATGCAGGGAATCAGCCCCAGCATTTT. Protein product: CASSQVDAGNQPQHF.

The V and J genes are TRBV29-1 and TRBJ2-7, with D perhaps given as TRBD1 or TRBD2 (5 bases each). Germline-derived CDR1 and CDR2 are SQVTM and ANQGSEA. The CDR3 totals 13 residues. V lost 4 bases, J lost 3 bases, and 13 bases lay in between. In DNA form, the CDR3 reads TGCAGCGTTGTAGGGACGGCTAACTACGAGCAGTACTTC. Translated: CSVVGTANYEQYF.

This clonotype appeared many times. V gene TRBV27 combines with J gene TRBJ1-1; 7 bases are shared with TRBD1. V lost 6 bases to trimming and J lost 1 base; unmatched junction nucleotides: 5. Germline loops: CDR1 MNHEY, CDR2 SMNVEV (reference sequence). The CDR3 totals 14 residues. This chain's CDR3 is CASSSRTGNTEAFF. The CDR3 DNA sequence: TGTGCCAGCAGCTCAAGGACAGGGAACACTGAAGCTTTCTTT.

This clonotype was seen many times. The chain combines TRBV29-1 with TRBJ1-2; no firm D call. The CDR3 has 10 residues. The germline V and J ends were trimmed by 4 bases and 6 bases, with 6 bases remaining between them. Germline lookup yields CDR1 SQVTM and CDR2 ANQGSEA. In nucleotides, the CDR3 is TGCAGCGTTGGCCAGAATGGCTACACCTTC. It specifies CSVGQNGYTF.

This clonotype was recorded a few times. The chain has TRBV20-1 and TRBJ2-5, with D possibly being TRBD1 (5 bases). Germline CDR1 and CDR2: DFQATT and SNEGSKA (reference sequence). The CDR3 is 12 amino acids. V was cut by 3 bases and J by 1 base, with 6 bases left in between. The chain's CDR3 is CSARGLQETQYF. The CDR3 bases are TGCAGTGCTAGGGGGCTCCAAGAGACCCAGTACTTC.

The J gene is TRBJ2-5, the V gene TRBV30; the D gene could be TRBD1 or TRBD2 (5 bases each). This CDR3 has 13 residues. Germline CDR1 reads GTSNPN; CDR2 reads SVGIG (reference sequence). V was pared by 2 bases and J by 10 bases, with 17 bases between. Here the CDR3 DNA reads TGTGCCTGGAGTCCGGGGCGGGTCGGGGTCCAGTACTTC. Protein sequence: CAWSPGRVGVQYF.

This chain joins TRBV29-1 and TRBJ2-3, with 14 bases identical to TRBD2. CDR3 size: 16 residues. With V trimmed by 3 bases and J by 3 bases, 5 bases remained unmatched. Germline V gene data show CDR1 as SQVTM and CDR2 as ANQGSEA. The CDR3 DNA reads as TGCAGCGTTGAGGGGACTAGCGGGAGAGGGACAGATACGCAGTATTTT. Its translation: CSVEGTSGRGTDTQYF.

This clonotype was seen ten or more times. J is TRBJ1-4 and V is TRBV10-1; 8 bases map to TRBD1. The CDR3 sequence is 16 residues long. The V gene's germline CDR1 is WNHNN and CDR2 SYGVQD (reference sequence). Germline trimming cut 4 bases from V and 4 bases from J; bases unmatched to any gene: 8. The CDR3 loop is CASSGKDRVFNEKLFF. In DNA, the CDR3 is TGCGCCAGCAGTGGAAAGGACAGGGTTTTTAATGAAAAACTGTTTTTT.

This clonotype appeared a single time. The rearrangement joins TRBV2 to TRBJ1-5, with D perhaps TRBD1 (6 bases). Germline V gene lookup returns CDR1 SNHLY and CDR2 FYNNEI. This CDR3 contains 12 residues. Trimming removed 8 bases at V and 7 bases at J, with 12 bases between. The CDR3 is CASGGARQPQHF. The CDR3 DNA reads as TGTGCCAGCGGGGGGGCGAGACAGCCCCAGCATTTT.

Details on this clonotype: This may be a read error: a much more frequent sequence differs by one nucleotide. The chain carries TRBV4-1 and TRBJ2-7; 7 bases are shared with TRBD1. The V gene end was trimmed by 4 bases and the J gene end by 9 bases; junction bases not matched to a gene: 15. Per germline, CDR1 MGHRA and CDR2 YSYEKL. The CDR3 loop spans 15 amino acids. The CDR3 bases are TGCGCCAGCAGCCCTCGCTCGCAGGGGGTAAACGGGCAGTACTTC. Its translation is CASSPRSQGVNGQYF.